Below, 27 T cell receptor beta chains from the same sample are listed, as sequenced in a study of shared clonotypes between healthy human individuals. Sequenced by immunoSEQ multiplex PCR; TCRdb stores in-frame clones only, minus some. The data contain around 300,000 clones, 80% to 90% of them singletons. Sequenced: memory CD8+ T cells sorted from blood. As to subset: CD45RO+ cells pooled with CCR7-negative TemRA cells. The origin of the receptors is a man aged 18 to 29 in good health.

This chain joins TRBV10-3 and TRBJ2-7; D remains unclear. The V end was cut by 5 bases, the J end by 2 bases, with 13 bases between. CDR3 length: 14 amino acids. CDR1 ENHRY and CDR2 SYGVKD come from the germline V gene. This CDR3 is CAISPILPTYEQYF. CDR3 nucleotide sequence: TGTGCCATCAGTCCAATCCTGCCGACCTACGAGCAGTACTTC.

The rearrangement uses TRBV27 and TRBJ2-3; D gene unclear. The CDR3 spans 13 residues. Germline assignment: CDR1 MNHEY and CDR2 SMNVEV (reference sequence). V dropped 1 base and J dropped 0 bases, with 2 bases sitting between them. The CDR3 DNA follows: TGTGCCAGCAGTTTATTTAGCACAGATACGCAGTATTTT. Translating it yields CASSLFSTDTQYF.

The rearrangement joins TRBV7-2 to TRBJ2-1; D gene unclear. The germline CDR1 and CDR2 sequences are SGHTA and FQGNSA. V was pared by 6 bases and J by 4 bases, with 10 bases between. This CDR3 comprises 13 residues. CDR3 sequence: CASRLSSYNEQFF. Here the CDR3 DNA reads TGTGCCAGCAGGCTATCTTCTTACAATGAGCAGTTCTTC.

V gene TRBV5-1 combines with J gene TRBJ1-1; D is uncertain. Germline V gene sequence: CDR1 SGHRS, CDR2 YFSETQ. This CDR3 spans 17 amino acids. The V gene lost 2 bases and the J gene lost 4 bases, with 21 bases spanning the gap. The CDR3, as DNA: TGCGCCAGCAGCTTCTATGGCACGGGCGGGGATGGCACTGAAGCTTTCTTT. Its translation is CASSFYGTGGDGTEAFF.

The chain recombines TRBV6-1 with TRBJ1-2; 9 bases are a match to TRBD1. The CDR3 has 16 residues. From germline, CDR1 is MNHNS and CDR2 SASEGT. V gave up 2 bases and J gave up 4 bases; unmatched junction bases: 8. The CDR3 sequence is CASSEWGTGLAYGYTF. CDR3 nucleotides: TGTGCCAGCAGTGAATGGGGGACAGGGCTAGCCTATGGCTACACCTTC.

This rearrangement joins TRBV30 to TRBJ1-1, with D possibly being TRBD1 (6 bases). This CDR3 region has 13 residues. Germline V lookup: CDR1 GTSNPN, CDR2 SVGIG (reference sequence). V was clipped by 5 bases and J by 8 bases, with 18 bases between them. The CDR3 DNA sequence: TGTGCCTGGGCGGGACAACGCTTTTCCGAAGCTTTCTTT. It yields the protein CAWAGQRFSEAFF. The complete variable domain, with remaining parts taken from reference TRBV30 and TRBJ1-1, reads SQTIHQWPATLVQPVGSPLSLECTVEGTSNPNLYWYRQAAGRGLQLLFYSVGIGQISSEVPQNLSASRPQDRQFILSSKKLLLSDSGFYLCAWAGQRFSEAFFGQGTRLTVV.

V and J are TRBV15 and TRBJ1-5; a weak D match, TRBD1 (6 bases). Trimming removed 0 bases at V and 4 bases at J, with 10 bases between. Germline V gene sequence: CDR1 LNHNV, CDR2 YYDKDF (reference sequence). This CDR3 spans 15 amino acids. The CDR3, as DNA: TGTGCCACCAGCAGAGATAGGGGGGCGAATCAGCCCCAGCATTTT. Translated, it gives CATSRDRGANQPQHF.

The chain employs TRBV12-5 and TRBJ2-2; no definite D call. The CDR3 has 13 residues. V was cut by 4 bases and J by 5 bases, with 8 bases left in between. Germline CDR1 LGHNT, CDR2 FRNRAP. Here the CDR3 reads CASGSSGTGELFF. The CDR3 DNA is TGTGCTAGTGGTTCGTCCGGGACCGGGGAGCTGTTTTTT.

The CDR3 region has the DNA TGTGCCAGCAGCTTTTATCTAGCGGGGGACAATGAGCAGTTCTTC. Residues: CASSFYLAGDNEQFF. The V and J genes are TRBV7-9 and TRBJ2-1, with 10 bases matching TRBD2. The CDR3 sequence is 15 residues long. The germline CDR1 and CDR2 sequences are SEHNR and FQNEAQ (reference sequence). J gave up 5 bases and V 3 bases, and 4 bases lay outside the gene matches.

The DNA for the CDR3 is TGTGCCAGCAGCCCCGGGGGGGCCTACGAGCAGTACTTC. Its translation is CASSPGGAYEQYF. The V gene is TRBV11-2, the J gene TRBJ2-7; the match to TRBD2 covers 8 bases. The V segment lost 5 bases and the J segment 2 bases; nucleotides outside the gene matches: 2. Germline CDR1 is SGHAT and CDR2 is FQNNGV. The CDR3 consists of 13 residues.

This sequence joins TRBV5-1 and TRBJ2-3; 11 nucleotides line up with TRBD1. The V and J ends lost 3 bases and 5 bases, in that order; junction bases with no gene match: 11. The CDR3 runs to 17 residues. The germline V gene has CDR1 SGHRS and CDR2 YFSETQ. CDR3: CASSSAGTGGFGDTQYF. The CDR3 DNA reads TGCGCCAGCAGCTCCGCCGGGACAGGGGGATTTGGAGATACGCAGTATTTT.

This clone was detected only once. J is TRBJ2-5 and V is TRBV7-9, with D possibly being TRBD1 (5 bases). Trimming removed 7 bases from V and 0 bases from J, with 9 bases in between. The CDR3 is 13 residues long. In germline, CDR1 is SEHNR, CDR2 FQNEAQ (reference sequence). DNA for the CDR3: TGTGCCAGCATAGGGGAAAACCAAGAGACCCAGTACTTC. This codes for CASIGENQETQYF.

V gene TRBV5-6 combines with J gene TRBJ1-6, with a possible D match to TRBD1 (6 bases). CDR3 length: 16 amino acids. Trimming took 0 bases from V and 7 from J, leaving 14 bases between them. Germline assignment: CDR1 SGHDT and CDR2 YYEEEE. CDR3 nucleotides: TGTGCCAGCAGCTTGGAAATCTTGGGGGCAAATTCACCCCTCCACTTT. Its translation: CASSLEILGANSPLHF.

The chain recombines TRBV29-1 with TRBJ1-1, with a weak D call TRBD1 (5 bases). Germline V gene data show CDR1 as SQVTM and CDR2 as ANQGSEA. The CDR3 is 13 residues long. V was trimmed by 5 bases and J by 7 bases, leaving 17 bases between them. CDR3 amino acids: CSVFTGVRSEAFF. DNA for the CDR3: TGCAGCGTTTTTACAGGTGTCCGAAGTGAAGCTTTCTTT.

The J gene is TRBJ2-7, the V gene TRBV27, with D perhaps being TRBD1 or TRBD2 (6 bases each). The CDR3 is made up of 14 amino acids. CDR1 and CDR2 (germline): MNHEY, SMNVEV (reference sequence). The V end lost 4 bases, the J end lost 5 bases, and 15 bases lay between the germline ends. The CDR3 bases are TGTGCCAGCAGTTGGGGGGCCACAGCCAACGAGCAGTACTTC. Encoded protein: CASSWGATANEQYF.

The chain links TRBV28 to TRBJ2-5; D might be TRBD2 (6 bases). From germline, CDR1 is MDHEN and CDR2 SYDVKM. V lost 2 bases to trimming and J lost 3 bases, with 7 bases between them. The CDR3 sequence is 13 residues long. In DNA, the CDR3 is TGTGCCAGCAGTTTAGGAGGGGAAGAGACCCAGTACTTC. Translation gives CASSLGGEETQYF.

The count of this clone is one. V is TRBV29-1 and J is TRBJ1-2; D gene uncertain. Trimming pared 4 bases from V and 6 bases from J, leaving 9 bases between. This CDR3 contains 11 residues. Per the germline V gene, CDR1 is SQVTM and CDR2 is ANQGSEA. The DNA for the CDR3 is TGCAGCGTTGCCAGACCTAATGGCTACACCTTC. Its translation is CSVARPNGYTF. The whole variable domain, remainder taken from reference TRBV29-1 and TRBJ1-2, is SAVISQKPSRDICQRGTSLTIQCQVDSQVTMMFWYRQQPGQSLTLIATANQGSEATYESGFVIDKFPISRPNLTFSTLTVSNMSPEDSSIYLCSVARPNGYTFGSGTRLTVV.

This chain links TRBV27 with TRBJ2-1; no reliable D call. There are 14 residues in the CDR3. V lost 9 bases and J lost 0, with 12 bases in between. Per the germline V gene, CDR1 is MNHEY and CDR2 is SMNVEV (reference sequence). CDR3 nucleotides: TGTGCCAGTGGGCGGCAGAGCTCCTACAATGAGCAGTTCTTC. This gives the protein CASGRQSSYNEQFF.

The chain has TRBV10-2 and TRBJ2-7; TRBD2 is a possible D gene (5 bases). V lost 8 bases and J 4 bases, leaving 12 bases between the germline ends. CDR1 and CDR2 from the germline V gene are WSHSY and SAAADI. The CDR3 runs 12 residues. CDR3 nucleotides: TGCGCCAGCGGAGGAGCCGGATACGAGCAGTACTTC. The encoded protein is CASGGAGYEQYF.

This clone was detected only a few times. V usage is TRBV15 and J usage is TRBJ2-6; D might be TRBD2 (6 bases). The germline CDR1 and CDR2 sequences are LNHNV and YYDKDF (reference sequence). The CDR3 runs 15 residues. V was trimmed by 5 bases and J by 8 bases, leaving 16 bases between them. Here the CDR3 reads CATSAPAEGTNVLTF. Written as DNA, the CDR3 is TGTGCCACCAGCGCTCCGGCGGAGGGGACCAACGTCCTGACTTTC.

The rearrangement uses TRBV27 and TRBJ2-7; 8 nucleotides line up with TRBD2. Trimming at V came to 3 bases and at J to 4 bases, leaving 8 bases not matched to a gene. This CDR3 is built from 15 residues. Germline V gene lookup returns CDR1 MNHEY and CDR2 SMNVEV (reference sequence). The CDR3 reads CASSLRGLAGYEQYF. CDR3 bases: TGTGCCAGCAGTTTGCGGGGGCTAGCGGGTTACGAGCAGTACTTC.

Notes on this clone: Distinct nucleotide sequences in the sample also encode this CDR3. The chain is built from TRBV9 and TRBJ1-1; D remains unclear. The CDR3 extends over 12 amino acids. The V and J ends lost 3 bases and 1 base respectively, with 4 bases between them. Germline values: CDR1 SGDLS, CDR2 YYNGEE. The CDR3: CASSGGNTEAFF. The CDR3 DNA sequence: TGTGCCAGCAGCGGGGGGAACACTGAAGCTTTCTTT. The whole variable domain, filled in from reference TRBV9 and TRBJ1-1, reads DSGVTQTPKHLITATGQRVTLRCSPRSGDLSVYWYQQSLDQGLQFLIQYYNGEERAKGNILERFSAQQFPDLHSELNLSSLELGDSALYFCASSGGNTEAFFGQGTRLTVV.

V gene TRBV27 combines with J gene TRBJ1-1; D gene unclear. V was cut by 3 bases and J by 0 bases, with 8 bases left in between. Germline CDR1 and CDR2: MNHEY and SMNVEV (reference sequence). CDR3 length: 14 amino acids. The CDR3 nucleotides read TGTGCCAGCAGTTTGTACCCAGTGAACACTGAAGCTTTCTTT. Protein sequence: CASSLYPVNTEAFF.

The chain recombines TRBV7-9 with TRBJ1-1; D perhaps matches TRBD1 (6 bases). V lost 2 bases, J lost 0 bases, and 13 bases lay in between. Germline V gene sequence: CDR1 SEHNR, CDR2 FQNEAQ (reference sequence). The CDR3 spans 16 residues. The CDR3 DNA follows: TGTGCCAGCAGCTTACCGCAGGGGCAGGTGAACACTGAAGCTTTCTTT. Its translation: CASSLPQGQVNTEAFF.

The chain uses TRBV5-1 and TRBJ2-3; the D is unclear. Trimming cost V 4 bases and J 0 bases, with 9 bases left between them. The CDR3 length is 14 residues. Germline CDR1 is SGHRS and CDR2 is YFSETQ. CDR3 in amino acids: CASSPEPSTDTQYF. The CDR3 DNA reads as TGCGCCAGCAGCCCGGAACCTAGCACAGATACGCAGTATTTT.

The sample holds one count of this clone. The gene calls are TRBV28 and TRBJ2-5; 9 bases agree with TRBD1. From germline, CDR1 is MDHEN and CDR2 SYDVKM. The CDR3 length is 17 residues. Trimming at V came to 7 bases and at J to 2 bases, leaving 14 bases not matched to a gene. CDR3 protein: CASTERRGTGIQETQYF. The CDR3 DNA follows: TGTGCCAGCACCGAGAGGCGGGGGACAGGGATACAAGAGACCCAGTACTTC.

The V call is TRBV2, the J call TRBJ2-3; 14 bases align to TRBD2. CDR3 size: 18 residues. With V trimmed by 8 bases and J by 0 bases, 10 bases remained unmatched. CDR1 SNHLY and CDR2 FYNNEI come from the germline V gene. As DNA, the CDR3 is TGTGCCAGCGGGGGGCCGGGACTAGCGGGAGCTAGCACAGATACGCAGTATTTT. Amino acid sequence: CASGGPGLAGASTDTQYF.